Each of the 19 T cell receptor beta chains below was sequenced from the same sample in a study of blood T cell repertoires in COVID-19. Clones were read by immunoSEQ multiplex PCR, and TCRdb kept only the in-frame ones, dropping some. There are some 270,000 clones in the sample; around 82% occur only once, and around 3.6% lies in the top ten. The sequenced sample was PBMCs or T cells enriched from blood (not recorded which). These receptors all come from a man aged 45-60 years who had recovered from COVID-19.

The sample holds one count of this clone. The chain uses TRBV29-1 and TRBJ2-7, with 7 nucleotides matching TRBD1. The V and J ends lost 4 bases and 2 bases, in that order; junction bases with no gene match: 8. This CDR3 contains 14 residues. Germline assignment: CDR1 SQVTM and CDR2 ANQGSEA. This CDR3 reads CSVGEPDRAYEQYF. CDR3 coding DNA: TGCAGCGTTGGGGAACCCGACAGGGCCTACGAGCAGTACTTC.

The chain uses TRBV19 and TRBJ2-2; no clear D. V gave up 6 bases and J gave up 2 bases, with 4 bases separating them. The germline CDR1 and CDR2 sequences are LNHDA and SQIVND (reference sequence). This CDR3 is 12 amino acids long. In nucleotides, the CDR3 is TGTGCCAGTAGGGCCAACACCGGGGAGCTGTTTTTT. As protein: CASRANTGELFF.

V is TRBV27 and J is TRBJ1-2, with 8 positions matching TRBD1. This CDR3 spans 15 amino acids. CDR1 MNHEY and CDR2 SMNVEV come from the germline V gene (reference sequence). V shed 3 bases, J shed 8 bases, and the junction held 11 bases outside the gene matches. CDR3 protein: CASSLGAGGARGYTF. CDR3 bases: TGTGCCAGCAGTTTGGGAGCAGGGGGCGCCCGGGGCTACACCTTC.

V gene TRBV5-1 combines with J gene TRBJ1-3, with TRBD1 matching 7 bases. With 4 bases clipped from V and 2 bases from J, the junction kept 3 bases outside the gene matches. The germline CDR1 and CDR2 sequences are SGHRS and YFSETQ. This CDR3 has 14 amino acids. The CDR3 DNA reads TGCGCCAGCAGCGCGGGACAGCCTGGAAACACCATATATTTT. Its protein is CASSAGQPGNTIYF.

J is TRBJ1-5 and V is TRBV6-1; unclear D gene. In germline, CDR1 is MNHNS, CDR2 SASEGT. V shed 3 bases and J shed 6 bases, with 6 bases lying between them. This CDR3 region has 12 residues. The CDR3 DNA is TGTGCCAGCAGTGATCTACGTCAGCCCCAGCATTTT. As protein: CASSDLRQPQHF.

The chain joins TRBV4-1 to TRBJ2-5; 7 positions match TRBD2. The germline gives CDR1 MGHRA, CDR2 YSYEKL. CDR3 length: 14 amino acids. V lost 4 bases to trimming and J lost 5 bases; unmatched junction nucleotides: 7. The CDR3 spells CASSPTSEWETQYF. In DNA, the CDR3 is TGCGCCAGCAGCCCCACTAGCGAATGGGAGACCCAGTACTTC.

The V and J genes are TRBV25-1 and TRBJ1-4; 9 positions match TRBD1. The CDR3 contains 14 residues. Germline V gives CDR1 MGHDK, CDR2 SYGVNS. V trimming: 6 bases; J trimming: 8 bases; junction bases outside the gene matches: 7. The CDR3 region has the DNA TGTGCCAGCAGGAGGACAGGGGAAGGGGAAAAACTGTTTTTT. It yields the protein CASRRTGEGEKLFF.

A note on this clone: Other nucleotide sequences in the sample specify the same CDR3. The chain employs TRBV5-1 and TRBJ1-1; D uncertain. Germline V gene data show CDR1 as SGHRS and CDR2 as YFSETQ. This CDR3 spans 14 amino acids. V dropped 0 bases and J dropped 0 bases, with 6 bases sitting between them. The CDR3 loop reads CASSLGQVNTEAFF. Written as DNA, the CDR3 is TGCGCCAGCAGCTTGGGGCAGGTGAACACTGAAGCTTTCTTT.

J is TRBJ2-1 and V is TRBV19; 7 bases line up with TRBD2. Trimming at V came to 5 bases and at J to 6 bases, leaving 10 bases not matched to a gene. CDR3 length equals 15 residues. Germline V lookup: CDR1 LNHDA, CDR2 SQIVND (reference sequence). Here the CDR3 reads CASSPGGSSGNEQFF. The DNA for the CDR3 is TGTGCCAGTAGTCCCGGGGGGTCCTCCGGCAATGAGCAGTTCTTC.

The chain is built from TRBV5-1 and TRBJ1-2; D perhaps matches TRBD1 (6 bases). Trimming shortened V by 4 bases and J by 1 base, and 26 bases separated the two germline ends. The CDR3 consists of 19 residues. Germline V gene lookup returns CDR1 SGHRS and CDR2 YFSETQ. In DNA, the CDR3 is TGCGCCAGCAGCACCGGGAAGACACTCGGCCCAGGGGATAACTATGGCTACACCTTC. Amino acid sequence: CASSTGKTLGPGDNYGYTF.

This chain links TRBV28 with TRBJ1-4; D perhaps matches TRBD1 (5 bases). Trimming removed 3 bases at V and 8 bases at J, with 16 bases between. Looked up from germline, CDR1 is MDHEN and CDR2 is SYDVKM. CDR3 length: 15 residues. This CDR3 is CASSFIFGAEEKLFF. CDR3 in DNA: TGTGCCAGCAGTTTTATCTTTGGGGCGGAGGAAAAACTGTTTTTT.

This rearrangement joins TRBV5-4 to TRBJ2-2; D perhaps matches TRBD2 (7 bases). Trimming left V 3 bases short and J 4 bases short, with 13 bases between. This CDR3 spans 15 amino acids. From germline, CDR1 is SGHNT and CDR2 YYREEE (reference sequence). In nucleotides, the CDR3 is TGTGCCAGCAGCTGGGGGGGCGGCTCCACCGGGGAGCTGTTTTTT. It translates to CASSWGGGSTGELFF.

The V call is TRBV9, the J call TRBJ2-7; 7 positions match TRBD2. The CDR3 consists of 14 residues. CDR1 is SGDLS and CDR2 is YYNGEE in the germline V gene. Trimming at V came to 4 bases and at J to 5 bases, leaving 9 bases not matched to a gene. Here the CDR3 DNA reads TGTGCCAGCAGCACTACCGGGGGGATGGACGAGCAGTACTTC. Protein: CASSTTGGMDEQYF. Looking up the rest from reference TRBV9 and TRBJ2-7 gives the full variable domain: DSGVTQTPKHLITATGQRVTLRCSPRSGDLSVYWYQQSLDQGLQFLIQYYNGEERAKGNILERFSAQQFPDLHSELNLSSLELGDSALYFCASSTTGGMDEQYFGPGTRLTVT.

This chain connects TRBV6-2 or TRBV6-3 to TRBJ2-5, with D maybe TRBD1 (6 bases). Trimming took off 8 bases at V and 5 bases at J, with 12 bases between the two ends. In germline, CDR1 is MNHEY, CDR2 SVGEGT. The CDR3 contains 12 residues. In nucleotides, the CDR3 is TGTGCCAGCTGCCACAGGGCTGAGACCCAGTACTTC. Translation: CASCHRAETQYF.

The V gene is TRBV5-4, the J gene TRBJ2-6; D not certain. The V end was cut by 2 bases, the J end by 0 bases, with 6 bases between. The CDR3 has 15 amino acids. CDR1 is SGHNT, CDR2 YYREEE, per germline (reference sequence). The CDR3: CASSFLASGANVLTF. The DNA of the CDR3 is TGTGCCAGCAGCTTCCTGGCCTCTGGGGCCAACGTCCTGACTTTC.

A few counts support this clone. The chain recombines TRBV20-1 with TRBJ2-1; 9 nucleotides match TRBD2. Germline V gives CDR1 DFQATT, CDR2 SNEGSKA (reference sequence). V lost 3 bases, J lost 3 bases, and 9 bases stayed unmatched. The CDR3 covers 16 residues. The CDR3 DNA reads TGCAGTGCTAGTTCCTTAGCGGGAGTACGCTACAATGAGCAGTTCTTC. Amino acids: CSASSLAGVRYNEQFF.

The rearrangement uses TRBV5-1 and TRBJ1-2, with unresolved D. The CDR3 is 17 residues long. The ends were cut back, 0 bases at V and 4 bases at J, with 19 bases in the middle. In germline, CDR1 is SGHRS, CDR2 YFSETQ. The CDR3 sequence: CASSLALERQSGYGYTF. In DNA, the CDR3 is TGCGCCAGCAGCTTGGCCCTAGAGCGGCAGTCTGGCTATGGCTACACCTTC.

The genes are TRBV28 and TRBJ2-7; possible D gene TRBD2, 6 bases. The CDR3 length is 13 residues. Trimming stripped 10 bases from V and 2 bases from J, with 15 bases between. The germline gives CDR1 MDHEN, CDR2 SYDVKM. The chain's CDR3 is CATGTALTYEQYF. In DNA form, the CDR3 reads TGTGCCACAGGGACTGCCCTTACCTACGAGCAGTACTTC.

This chain connects TRBV13 to TRBJ2-7, with TRBD2 identical over 8 bases. Germline-derived CDR1 and CDR2 are PRHDT and FYEKMQ (reference sequence). V was pared by 6 bases and J by 3 bases, with 10 bases of the junction left unmatched. The length of the CDR3 is 15 residues. The CDR3 DNA reads as TGTGCCAGCAGTTCCAGACTAGCGCCATACTACGAGCAGTACTTC. It codes for CASSSRLAPYYEQYF. Variable domain in full (rest from reference TRBV13 and TRBJ2-7): AAGVIQSPRHLIKEKRETATLKCYPIPRHDTVYWYQQGPGQDPQFLISFYEKMQSDKGSIPDRFSAQQFSDYHSELNMSSLELGDSALYFCASSSRLAPYYEQYFGPGTRLTVT.